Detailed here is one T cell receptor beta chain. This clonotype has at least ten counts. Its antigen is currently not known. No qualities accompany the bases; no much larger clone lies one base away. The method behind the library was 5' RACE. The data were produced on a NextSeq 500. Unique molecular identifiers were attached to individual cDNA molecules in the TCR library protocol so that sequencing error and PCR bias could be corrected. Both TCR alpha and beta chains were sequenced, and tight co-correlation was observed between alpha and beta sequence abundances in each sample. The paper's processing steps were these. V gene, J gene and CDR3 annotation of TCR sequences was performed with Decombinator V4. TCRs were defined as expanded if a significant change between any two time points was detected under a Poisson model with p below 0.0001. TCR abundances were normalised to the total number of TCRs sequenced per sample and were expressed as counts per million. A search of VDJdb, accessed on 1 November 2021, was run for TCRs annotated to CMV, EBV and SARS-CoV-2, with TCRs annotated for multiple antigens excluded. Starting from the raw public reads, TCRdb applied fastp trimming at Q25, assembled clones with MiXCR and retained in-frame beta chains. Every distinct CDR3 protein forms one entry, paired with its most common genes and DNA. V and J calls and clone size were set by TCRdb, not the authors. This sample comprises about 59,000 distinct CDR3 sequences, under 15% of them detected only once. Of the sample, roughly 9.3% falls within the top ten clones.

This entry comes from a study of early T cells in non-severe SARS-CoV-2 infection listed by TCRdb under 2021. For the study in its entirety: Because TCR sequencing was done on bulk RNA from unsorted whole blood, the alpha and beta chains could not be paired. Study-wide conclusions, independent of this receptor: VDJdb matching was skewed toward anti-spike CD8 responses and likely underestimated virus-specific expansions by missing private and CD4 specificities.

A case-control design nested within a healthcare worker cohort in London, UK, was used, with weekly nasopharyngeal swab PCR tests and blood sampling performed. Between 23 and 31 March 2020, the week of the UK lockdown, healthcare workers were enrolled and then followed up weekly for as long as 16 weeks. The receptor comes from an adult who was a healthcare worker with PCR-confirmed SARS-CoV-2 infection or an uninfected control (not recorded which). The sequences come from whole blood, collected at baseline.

The nucleotide sequence is TGTGCCAGTAGTGTGCGTGGACAGGGGTTTTCAACTAATGAAAAACTGTTTTTT. It translates to CASSVRGQGFSTNEKLFF. The rearrangement joined TRBV19 to TRBJ1-4; TRBD1 aligns with 9 central bases. The CDR3 holds 18 amino acids from the cysteine to the phenylalanine. Only the CDR3 part of the read is kept: 54 bases, read in frame from the first base. The germline V gene (reference sequence) provides CDR1 LNHDA and CDR2 SQIVND. The V end gives up 5 bases and the J end 0 bases, leaving 10 bases in the junction not matched to a gene.